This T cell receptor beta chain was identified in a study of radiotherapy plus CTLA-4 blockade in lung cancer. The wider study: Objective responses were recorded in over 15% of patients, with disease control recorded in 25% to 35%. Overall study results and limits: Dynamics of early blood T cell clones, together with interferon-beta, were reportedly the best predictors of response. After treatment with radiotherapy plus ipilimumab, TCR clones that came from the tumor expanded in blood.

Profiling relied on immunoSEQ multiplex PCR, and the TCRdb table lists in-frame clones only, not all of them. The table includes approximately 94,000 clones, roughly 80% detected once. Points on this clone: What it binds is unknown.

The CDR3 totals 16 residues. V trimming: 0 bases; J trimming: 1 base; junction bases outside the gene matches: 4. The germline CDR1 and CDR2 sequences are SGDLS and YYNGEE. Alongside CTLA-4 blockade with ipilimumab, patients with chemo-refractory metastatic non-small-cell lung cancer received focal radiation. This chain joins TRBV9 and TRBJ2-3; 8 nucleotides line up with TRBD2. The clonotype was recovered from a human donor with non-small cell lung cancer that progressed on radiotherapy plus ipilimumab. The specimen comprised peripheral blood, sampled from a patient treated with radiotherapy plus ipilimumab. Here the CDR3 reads CASSVGPTSGTDTQYF. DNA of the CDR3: TGTGCCAGCAGCGTAGGCCCGACTAGCGGCACAGATACGCAGTATTTT.